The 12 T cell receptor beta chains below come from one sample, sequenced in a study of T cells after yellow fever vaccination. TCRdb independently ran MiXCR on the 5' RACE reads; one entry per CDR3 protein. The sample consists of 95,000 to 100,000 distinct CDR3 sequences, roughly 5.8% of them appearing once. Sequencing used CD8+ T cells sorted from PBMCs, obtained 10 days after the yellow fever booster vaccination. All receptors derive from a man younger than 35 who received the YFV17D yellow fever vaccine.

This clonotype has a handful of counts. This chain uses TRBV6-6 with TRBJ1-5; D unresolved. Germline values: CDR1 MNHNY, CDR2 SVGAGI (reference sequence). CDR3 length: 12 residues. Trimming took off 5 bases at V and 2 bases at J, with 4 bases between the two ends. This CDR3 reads CASSTGNQPQHF. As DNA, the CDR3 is TGTGCCAGCAGTACAGGCAATCAGCCCCAGCATTTT.

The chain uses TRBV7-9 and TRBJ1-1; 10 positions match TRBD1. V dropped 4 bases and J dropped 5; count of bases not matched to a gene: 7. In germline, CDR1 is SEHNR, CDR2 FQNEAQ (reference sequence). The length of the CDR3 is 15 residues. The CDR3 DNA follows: TGTGCCAGCAGCTGGGGACAGGGGAAATTGACTGAAGCTTTCTTT. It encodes CASSWGQGKLTEAFF.

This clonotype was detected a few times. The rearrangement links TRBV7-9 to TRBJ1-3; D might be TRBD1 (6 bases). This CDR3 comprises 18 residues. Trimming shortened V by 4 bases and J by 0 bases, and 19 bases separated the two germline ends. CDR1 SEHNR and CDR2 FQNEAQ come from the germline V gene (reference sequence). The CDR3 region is CASSYPRGGGFSGNTIYF. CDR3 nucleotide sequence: TGTGCCAGCAGCTACCCCCGCGGGGGCGGTTTCTCTGGAAACACCATATATTTT.

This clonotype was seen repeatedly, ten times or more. In DNA, the CDR3 is TGCGCCAGCAGAACCGGGACGGGGAACAATCAGCCCCAGCATTTT. Amino acids: CASRTGTGNNQPQHF. The rearrangement links TRBV5-1 to TRBJ1-5; D is possibly TRBD1 (5 bases). This CDR3 has 15 amino acids. CDR1 SGHRS and CDR2 YFSETQ come from the germline V gene. Trimming stripped 5 bases from V and 3 bases from J, with 15 bases between.

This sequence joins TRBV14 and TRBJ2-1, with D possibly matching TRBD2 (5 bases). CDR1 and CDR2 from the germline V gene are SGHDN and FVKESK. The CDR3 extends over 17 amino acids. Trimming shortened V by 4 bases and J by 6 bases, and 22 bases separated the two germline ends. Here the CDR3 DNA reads TGTGCCAGCAGCCCCTCTCTTAGGGAGACAAGGGTCAATGAGCAGTTCTTC. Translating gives CASSPSLRETRVNEQFF.

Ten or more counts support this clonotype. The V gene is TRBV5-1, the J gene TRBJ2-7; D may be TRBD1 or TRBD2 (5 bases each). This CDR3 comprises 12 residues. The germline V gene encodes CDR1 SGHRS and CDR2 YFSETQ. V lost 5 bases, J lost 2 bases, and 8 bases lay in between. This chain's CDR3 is CASSGGPYEQYV. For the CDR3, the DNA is TGCGCCAGCAGTGGGGGACCCTACGAGCAGTACGTC.

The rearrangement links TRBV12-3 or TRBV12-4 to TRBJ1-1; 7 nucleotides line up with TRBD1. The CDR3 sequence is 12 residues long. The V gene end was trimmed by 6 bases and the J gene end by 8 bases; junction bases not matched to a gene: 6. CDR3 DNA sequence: TGTGCCAGCAGCTCAACGGACAGGGAAGCTTTCTTT. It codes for CASSSTDREAFF.

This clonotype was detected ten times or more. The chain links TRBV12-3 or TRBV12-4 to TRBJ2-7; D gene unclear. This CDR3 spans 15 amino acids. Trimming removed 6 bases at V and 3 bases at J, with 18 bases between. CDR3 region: CASSLSRTGYYEQYF. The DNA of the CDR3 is TGTGCCAGCAGCTTGAGCCGGACGGGTTACTACGAGCAGTACTTC.

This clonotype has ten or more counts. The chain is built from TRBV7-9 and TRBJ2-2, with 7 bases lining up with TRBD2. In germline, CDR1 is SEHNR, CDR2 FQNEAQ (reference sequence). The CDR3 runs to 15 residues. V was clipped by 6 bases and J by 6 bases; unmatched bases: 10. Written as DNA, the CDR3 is TGTGCCAGCAGTTCAACTAGCGTGGGGCCCGGGGAGCTGTTTTTT. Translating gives CASSSTSVGPGELFF.

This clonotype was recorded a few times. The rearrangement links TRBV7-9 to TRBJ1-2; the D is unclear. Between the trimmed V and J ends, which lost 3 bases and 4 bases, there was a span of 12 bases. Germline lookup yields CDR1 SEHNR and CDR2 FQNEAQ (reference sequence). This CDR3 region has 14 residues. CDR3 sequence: CASSFLDGSYGYTF. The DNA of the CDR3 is TGTGCCAGCAGCTTCCTAGATGGCAGCTATGGCTACACCTTC.

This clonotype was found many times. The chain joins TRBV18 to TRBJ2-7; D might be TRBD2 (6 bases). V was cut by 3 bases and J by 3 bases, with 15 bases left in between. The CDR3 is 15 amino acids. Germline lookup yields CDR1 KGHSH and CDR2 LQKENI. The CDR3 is CASSPSSGVDYEQYF. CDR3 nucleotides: TGTGCCAGCTCACCTTCCTCGGGGGTCGACTACGAGCAGTACTTC.

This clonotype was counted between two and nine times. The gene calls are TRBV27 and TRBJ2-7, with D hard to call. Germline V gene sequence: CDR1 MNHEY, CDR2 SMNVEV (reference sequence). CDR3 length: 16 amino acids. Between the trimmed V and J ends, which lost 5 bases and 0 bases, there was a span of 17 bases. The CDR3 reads CASSLVGDFRSYEQYF. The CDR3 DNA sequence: TGTGCCAGCAGTCTAGTAGGCGACTTCCGCTCCTACGAGCAGTACTTC.